These 9 T cell receptor beta chains were sequenced from one sample in a study of cytomegalovirus exposure and HLA in healthy donors. The PCR made use of 60 Vbeta and 13 Jbeta primers. The protocol was immunoSEQ multiplex PCR, while the TCRdb copy is restricted to in-frame clones and leaves out a portion. Altogether some 96,000 clones are present, around four fifths being singletons, with the ten largest covering over 6%. The material sequenced was PBMCs. These receptors all come from a man aged 35 to 55 in good health and CMV-seropositive.

The chain couples TRBV11-3 to TRBJ2-7; the D is unclear. The CDR3 has 14 amino acids. Trimming took 5 bases from V and 0 from J, leaving 11 bases between them. Germline V CDR1 and CDR2: SGHNT, YENEEA. In DNA form, the CDR3 reads TGTGCCAGCAGCGGGCAAGGTCGCTCCTACGAGCAGTACTTC. It yields the protein CASSGQGRSYEQYF.

The chain joins TRBV19 to TRBJ2-1; D is possibly TRBD2 (6 bases). Germline CDR1 LNHDA, CDR2 SQIVND (reference sequence). This CDR3 region has 16 residues. V gave up 5 bases and J gave up 8 bases, with 22 bases separating them. CDR3 DNA: TGTGCCAGTAGTGGCTCTAGCGCACCTCGGGTGGATGAGCAGTTCTTC. Translated, it gives CASSGSSAPRVDEQFF.

The rearrangement links TRBV28 to TRBJ1-5; D is ambiguous. V was cut by 3 bases and J by 4 bases, with 4 bases left in between. Germline loops: CDR1 MDHEN, CDR2 SYDVKM. The CDR3 consists of 12 residues. Here the CDR3 DNA reads TGTGCCAGCAGTTTCACTAATCAGCCCCAGCATTTT. This gives the protein CASSFTNQPQHF. Complete variable domain (other parts from reference TRBV28 and TRBJ1-5): DVKVTQSSRYLVKRTGEKVFLECVQDMDHENMFWYRQDPGLGLRLIYFSYDVKMKEKGDIPEGYSVSREKKERFSLILESASTNQTSMYLCASSFTNQPQHFGDGTRLSIL.

This clone was recorded once. The genes are TRBV10-1 and TRBJ2-1; TRBD2 aligns across 8 bases. The CDR3 loop spans 13 amino acids. Per the germline V gene, CDR1 is WNHNN and CDR2 is SYGVQD (reference sequence). Trimming cost V 2 bases and J 7 bases; bases outside gene matches: 1. CDR3 in DNA: TGCGCCAGCAGTGAGGGCGGGGGGAATGAGCAGTTCTTC. This translates into CASSEGGGNEQFF.

The chain combines TRBV4-1 with TRBJ2-7, with D perhaps matching TRBD2 (7 bases). The CDR3 contains 13 residues. V shed 9 bases and J shed 5 bases, with 17 bases lying between them. CDR1 and CDR2 (germline): MGHRA, YSYEKL. The CDR3 region has the DNA TGCGCCAGGGAGGGGGGGGGTCAACACGAGCAGTACTTC. Translated: CAREGGGQHEQYF.

This clone has a handful of counts. The chain combines TRBV5-4 with TRBJ1-1; D is unresolved. This CDR3 has 14 residues. Trimming cost V 1 base and J 1 base, with 8 bases left between them. CDR1 is SGHNT and CDR2 is YYREEE in the germline V gene (reference sequence). DNA for the CDR3: TGTGCCAGCAGCTTGACAGAACCGAACACTGAAGCTTTCTTT. Protein product: CASSLTEPNTEAFF.

The chain links TRBV19 to TRBJ2-7; 7 bases agree with TRBD2. V dropped 7 bases and J dropped 5; count of bases not matched to a gene: 5. CDR3 size: 12 residues. Germline V gives CDR1 LNHDA, CDR2 SQIVND (reference sequence). The CDR3 loop reads CASKGGTDEQYF. CDR3 nucleotide sequence: TGTGCCAGTAAGGGAGGGACCGACGAGCAGTACTTC.

V gene TRBV9 combines with J gene TRBJ2-1; possibly TRBD2 for D (7 bases). V was trimmed by 6 bases and J by 4 bases, leaving 17 bases between them. This CDR3 is 15 amino acids long. The V gene's germline CDR1 is SGDLS and CDR2 YYNGEE. The CDR3 loop is CASTQGGGGYNEQFF. The CDR3 DNA is TGTGCCAGCACCCAAGGGGGGGGCGGTTACAATGAGCAGTTCTTC.

The genes are TRBV4-1 and TRBJ1-2; D is uncertain. The CDR3 spans 15 residues. Germline CDR1 reads MGHRA; CDR2 reads YSYEKL. V was shortened by 2 bases and J by 0 bases, with 10 bases between the two germline ends. CDR3 DNA sequence: TGCGCCAGCAGCCAATACGACACGTCTAACTATGGCTACACCTTC. It translates to CASSQYDTSNYGYTF.